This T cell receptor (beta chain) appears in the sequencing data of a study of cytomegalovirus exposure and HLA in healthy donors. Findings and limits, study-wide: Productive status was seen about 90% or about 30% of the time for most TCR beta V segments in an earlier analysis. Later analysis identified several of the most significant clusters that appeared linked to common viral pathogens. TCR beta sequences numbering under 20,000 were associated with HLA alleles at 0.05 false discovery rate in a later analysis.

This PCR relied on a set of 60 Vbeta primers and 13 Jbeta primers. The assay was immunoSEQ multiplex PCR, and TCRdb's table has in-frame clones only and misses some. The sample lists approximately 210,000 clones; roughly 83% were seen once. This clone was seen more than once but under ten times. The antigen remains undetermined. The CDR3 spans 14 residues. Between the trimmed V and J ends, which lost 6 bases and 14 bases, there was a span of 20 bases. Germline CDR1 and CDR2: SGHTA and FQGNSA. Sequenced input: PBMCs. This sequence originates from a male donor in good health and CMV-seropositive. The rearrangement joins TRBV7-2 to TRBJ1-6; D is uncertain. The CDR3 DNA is TGTGCCAGCAGAATCCGAACCAGTGAATTCACCCTCCACTTT. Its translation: CASRIRTSEFTLHF.